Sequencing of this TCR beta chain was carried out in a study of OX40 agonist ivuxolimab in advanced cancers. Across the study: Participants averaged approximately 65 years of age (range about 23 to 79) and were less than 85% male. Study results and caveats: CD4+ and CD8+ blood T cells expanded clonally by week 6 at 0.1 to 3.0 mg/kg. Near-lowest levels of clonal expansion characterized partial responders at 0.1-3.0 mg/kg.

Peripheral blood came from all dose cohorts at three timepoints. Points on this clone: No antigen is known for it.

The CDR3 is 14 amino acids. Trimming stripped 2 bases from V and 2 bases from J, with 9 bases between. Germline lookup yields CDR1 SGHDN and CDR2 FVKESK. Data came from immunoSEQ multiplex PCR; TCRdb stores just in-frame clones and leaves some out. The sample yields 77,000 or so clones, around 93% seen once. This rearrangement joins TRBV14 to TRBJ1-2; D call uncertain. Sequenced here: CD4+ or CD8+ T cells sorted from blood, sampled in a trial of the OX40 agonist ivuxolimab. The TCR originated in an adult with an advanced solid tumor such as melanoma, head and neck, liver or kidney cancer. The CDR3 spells CASSQSSGNYGYTF. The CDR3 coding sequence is TGTGCCAGCAGCCAATCTTCGGGAAACTATGGCTACACCTTC.